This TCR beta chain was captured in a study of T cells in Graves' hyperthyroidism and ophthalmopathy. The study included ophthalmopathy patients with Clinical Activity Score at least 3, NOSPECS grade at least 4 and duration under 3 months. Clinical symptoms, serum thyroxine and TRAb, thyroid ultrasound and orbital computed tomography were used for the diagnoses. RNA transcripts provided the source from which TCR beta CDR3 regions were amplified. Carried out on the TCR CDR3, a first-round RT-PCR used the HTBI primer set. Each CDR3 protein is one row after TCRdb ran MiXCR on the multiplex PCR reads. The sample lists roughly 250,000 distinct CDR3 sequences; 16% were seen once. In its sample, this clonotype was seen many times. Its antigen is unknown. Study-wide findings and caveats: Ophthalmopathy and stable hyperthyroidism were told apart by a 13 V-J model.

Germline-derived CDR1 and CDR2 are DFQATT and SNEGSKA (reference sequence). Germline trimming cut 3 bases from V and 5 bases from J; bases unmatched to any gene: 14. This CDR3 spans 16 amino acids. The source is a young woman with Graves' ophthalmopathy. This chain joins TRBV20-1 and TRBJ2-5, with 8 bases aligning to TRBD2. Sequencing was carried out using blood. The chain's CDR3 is CSARSITSGGGETQYF. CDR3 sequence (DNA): TGCAGTGCTAGGAGCATCACTAGCGGAGGGGGGGAGACCCAGTACTTC.